This T cell receptor beta chain was identified in a study of PD-L1 blockade in urothelial cancer. Study-wide background: At 3 weeks (second dose) and 6 weeks after starting treatment, blood was analyzed. Blood samples contained a median 141,255 T cells.

The repertoire was sequenced with immunoSEQ multiplex PCR; TCRdb's copy has only in-frame clones and lacks some. The sample lists 35,000 or so clones, around 80% occurring once. Sequenced here: PBMCs, sampled around atezolizumab (anti-PD-L1) treatment. This clonotype was obtained from a man aged 55-75 years with urothelial cancer.

The CDR3 nucleotides read TGTGCCAGCAAGGCAGGAGGAGATGAGCAGTTCTTC. It specifies CASKAGGDEQFF. The chain uses TRBV2 and TRBJ2-1; D might be TRBD2 (5 bases). The CDR3 extends over 12 amino acids. Per the germline V gene, CDR1 is SNHLY and CDR2 is FYNNEI. V was shortened by 7 bases and J by 8 bases, with 12 bases between the two germline ends.